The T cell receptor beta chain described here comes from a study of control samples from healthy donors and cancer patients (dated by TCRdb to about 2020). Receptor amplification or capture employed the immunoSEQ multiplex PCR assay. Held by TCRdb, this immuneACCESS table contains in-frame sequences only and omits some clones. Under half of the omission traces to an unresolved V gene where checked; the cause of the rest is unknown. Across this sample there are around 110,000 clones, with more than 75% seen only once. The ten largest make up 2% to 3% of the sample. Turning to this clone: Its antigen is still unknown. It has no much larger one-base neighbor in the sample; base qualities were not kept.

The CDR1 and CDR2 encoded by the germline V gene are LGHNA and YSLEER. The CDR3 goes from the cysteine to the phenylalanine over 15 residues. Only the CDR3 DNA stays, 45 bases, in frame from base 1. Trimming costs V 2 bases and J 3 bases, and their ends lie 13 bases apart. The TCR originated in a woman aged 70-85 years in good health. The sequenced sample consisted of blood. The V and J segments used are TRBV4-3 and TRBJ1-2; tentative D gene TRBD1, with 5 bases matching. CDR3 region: CASSQPGASHYGYTF. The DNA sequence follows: TGCGCCAGCAGCCAACCCGGGGCCTCCCACTATGGCTACACCTTC.